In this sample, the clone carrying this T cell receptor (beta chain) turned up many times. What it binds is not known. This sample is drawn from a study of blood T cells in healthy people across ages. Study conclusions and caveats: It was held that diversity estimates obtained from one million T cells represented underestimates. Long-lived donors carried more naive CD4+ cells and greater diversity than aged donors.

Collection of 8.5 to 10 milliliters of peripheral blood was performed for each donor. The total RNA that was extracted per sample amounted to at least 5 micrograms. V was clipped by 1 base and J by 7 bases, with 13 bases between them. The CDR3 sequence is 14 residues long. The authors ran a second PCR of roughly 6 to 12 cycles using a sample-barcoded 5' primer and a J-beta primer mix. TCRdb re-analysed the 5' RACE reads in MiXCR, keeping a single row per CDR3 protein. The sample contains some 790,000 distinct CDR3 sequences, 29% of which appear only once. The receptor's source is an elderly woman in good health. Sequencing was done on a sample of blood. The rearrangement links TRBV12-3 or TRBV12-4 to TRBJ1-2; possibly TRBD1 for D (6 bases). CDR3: CASSLEQGSFGYTF. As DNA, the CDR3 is TGTGCCAGCAGTTTAGAACAGGGCTCGTTTGGCTACACCTTC.